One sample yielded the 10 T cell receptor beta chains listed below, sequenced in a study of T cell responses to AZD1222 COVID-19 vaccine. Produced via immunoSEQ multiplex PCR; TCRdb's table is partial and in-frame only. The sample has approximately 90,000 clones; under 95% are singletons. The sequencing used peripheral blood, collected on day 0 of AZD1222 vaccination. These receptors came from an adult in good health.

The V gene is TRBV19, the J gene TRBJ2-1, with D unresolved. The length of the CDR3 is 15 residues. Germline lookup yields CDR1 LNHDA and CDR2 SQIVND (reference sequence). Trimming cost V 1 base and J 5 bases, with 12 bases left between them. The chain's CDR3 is CASSIVRRSDNEQFF. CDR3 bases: TGTGCCAGTAGTATAGTACGGCGGAGCGACAATGAGCAGTTCTTC.

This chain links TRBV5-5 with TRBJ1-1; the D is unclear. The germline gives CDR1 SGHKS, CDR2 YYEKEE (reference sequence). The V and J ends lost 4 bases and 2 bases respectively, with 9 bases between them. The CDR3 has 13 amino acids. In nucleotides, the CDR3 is TGTGCCAGCAGCGCCGACGTAAACACTGAAGCTTTCTTT. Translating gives CASSADVNTEAFF.

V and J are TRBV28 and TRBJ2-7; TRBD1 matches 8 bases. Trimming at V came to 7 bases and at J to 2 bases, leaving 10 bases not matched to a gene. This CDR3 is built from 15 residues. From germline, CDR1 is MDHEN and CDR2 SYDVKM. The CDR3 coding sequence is TGTGCCAGCACCGCACCCAGGGGGCCCACCTACGAGCAGTACTTC. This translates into CASTAPRGPTYEQYF. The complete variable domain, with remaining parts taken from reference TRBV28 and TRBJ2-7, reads DVKVTQSSRYLVKRTGEKVFLECVQDMDHENMFWYRQDPGLGLRLIYFSYDVKMKEKGDIPEGYSVSREKKERFSLILESASTNQTSMYLCASTAPRGPTYEQYFGPGTRLTVT.

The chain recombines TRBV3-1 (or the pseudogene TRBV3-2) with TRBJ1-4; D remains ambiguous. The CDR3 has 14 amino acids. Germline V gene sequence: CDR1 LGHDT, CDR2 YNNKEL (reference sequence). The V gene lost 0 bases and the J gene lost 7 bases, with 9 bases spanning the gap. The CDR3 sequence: CASSQEVYREKLFF. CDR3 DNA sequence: TGTGCCAGCAGCCAAGAGGTATATCGTGAAAAACTGTTTTTT.

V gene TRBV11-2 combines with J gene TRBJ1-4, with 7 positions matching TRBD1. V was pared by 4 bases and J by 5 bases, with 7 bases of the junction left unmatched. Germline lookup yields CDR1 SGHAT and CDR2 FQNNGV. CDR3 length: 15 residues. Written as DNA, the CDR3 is TGTGCCAGCAGCTATAACACAGGGGAGAATGAAAAACTGTTTTTT. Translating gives CASSYNTGENEKLFF.

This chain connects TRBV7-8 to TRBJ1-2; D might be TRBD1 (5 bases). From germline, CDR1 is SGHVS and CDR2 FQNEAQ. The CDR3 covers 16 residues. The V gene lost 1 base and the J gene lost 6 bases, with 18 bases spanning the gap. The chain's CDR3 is CASSLDGLGRDHGYTF. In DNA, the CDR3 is TGTGCCAGCAGCTTAGACGGGCTCGGCAGGGACCATGGCTACACCTTC. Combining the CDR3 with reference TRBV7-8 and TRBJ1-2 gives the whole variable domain GAGVSQSPRYKVAKRGQDVALRCDPISGHVSLFWYQQALGQGPEFLTYFQNEAQLDKSGLPSDRFFAERPEGSVSTLKIQRTQQEDSAVYLCASSLDGLGRDHGYTFGSGTRLTVV.

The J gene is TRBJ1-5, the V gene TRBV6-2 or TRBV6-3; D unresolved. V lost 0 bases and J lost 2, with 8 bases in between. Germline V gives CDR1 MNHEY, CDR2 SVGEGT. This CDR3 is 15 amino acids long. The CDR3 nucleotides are TGTGCCAGCAGTTACTCGACGGAGGGCAATCAGCCCCAGCATTTT. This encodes CASSYSTEGNQPQHF.

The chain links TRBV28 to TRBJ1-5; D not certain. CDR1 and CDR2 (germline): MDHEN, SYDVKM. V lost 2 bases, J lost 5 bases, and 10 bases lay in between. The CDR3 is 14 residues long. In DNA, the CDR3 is TGTGCCAGCAGTTTACAGGCCCTACATCAGCCCCAGCATTTT. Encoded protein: CASSLQALHQPQHF.

The CDR3, as DNA: TGCGCCAGCAGCTTGGCCTACGACATGATACACACTGAAGCTTTCTTT. It is translated as CASSLAYDMIHTEAFF. The chain recombines TRBV5-1 with TRBJ1-1; no reliable D call. V was trimmed by 0 bases and J by 3 bases, leaving 15 bases between them. Germline assignment: CDR1 SGHRS and CDR2 YFSETQ. This CDR3 region has 16 residues. Together with reference TRBV5-1 and TRBJ1-1, the CDR3 gives the full variable domain: KAGVTQTPRYLIKTRGQQVTLSCSPISGHRSVSWYQQTPGQGLQFLFEYFSETQRNKGNFPGRFSGRQFSNSRSEMNVSTLELGDSALYLCASSLAYDMIHTEAFFGQGTRLTVV.

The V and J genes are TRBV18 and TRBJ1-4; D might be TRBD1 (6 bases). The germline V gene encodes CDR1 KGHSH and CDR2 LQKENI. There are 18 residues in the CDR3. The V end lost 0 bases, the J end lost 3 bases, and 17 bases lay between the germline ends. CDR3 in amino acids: CASSPPTGSRRANEKLFF. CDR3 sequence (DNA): TGTGCCAGCTCACCACCGACAGGTTCGCGGCGGGCTAATGAAAAACTGTTTTTT.